This TCR beta chain was identified in a study of blood T cells in healthy people across ages. In this sample, this clonotype turned up a few times. Sample-barcoded 5' priming and a J-beta primer mix drove a second PCR of about 6 to 12 cycles. In TCRdb, the 5' RACE reads were re-called with MiXCR into one record per CDR3 protein. The table lists 650,000 to 950,000 distinct CDR3 sequences, 40% to 50% of them singletons, with roughly 19% in the top ten. V lost 1 base to trimming and J lost 2 bases, with 13 bases between them. CDR1 SGHDT and CDR2 YYEEEE come from the germline V gene. The CDR3 loop spans 16 amino acids. Total RNA extraction produced at least 5 micrograms (per sample) for the study.

This TCR derives from a man aged 55-75 years in good health. The specimen sequenced was blood. The rearrangement uses TRBV5-6 and TRBJ1-5; a possible D gene is TRBD1 (6 bases). Written as DNA, the CDR3 is TGTGCCAGCAGCTTGACAGGGAATGGAGGCAATCAGCCCCAGCATTTT. This sequence encodes CASSLTGNGGNQPQHF.